The 23 T cell receptor beta chains given below trace back to one sample, sequenced in a study of identical twins. Via MiXCR, TCRdb re-called the 5' RACE reads, giving one row per CDR3 protein. Counted here are 500,000 to 550,000 distinct CDR3 sequences, 20% to 25% occurring once; the ten biggest clones make up approximately 0.48%. These data also formed part of another study, on yellow fever vaccine responses in identical twins.

The sample comprised CD4+ T cells sorted from blood. Receptors were obtained from a young woman in good health.

This clonotype has more than one count but fewer than ten. The chain combines TRBV5-1 with TRBJ2-1, with TRBD2 matching 7 bases. The junction had 6 bases not matched to a gene; V was cut back by 3 bases and J by 0 bases. The CDR3 length is 16 residues. Per germline, CDR1 SGHRS and CDR2 YFSETQ. The CDR3 loop reads CASSWSGKNSYNEQFF. CDR3 bases: TGCGCCAGCAGCTGGAGCGGGAAAAACTCCTACAATGAGCAGTTCTTC.

The chain recombines TRBV2 with TRBJ1-4; no firm D call. The V end was cut by 7 bases, the J end by 8 bases, with 8 bases between. CDR3 length equals 11 residues. CDR1 is SNHLY and CDR2 is FYNNEI in the germline V gene. CDR3: CASKGREKLFF. CDR3 nucleotide sequence: TGTGCCAGCAAAGGAAGAGAAAAACTGTTTTTT.

The chain joins TRBV5-8 to TRBJ2-1, with D perhaps TRBD1 or TRBD2 (6 bases each). Trimming removed 3 bases at V and 1 base at J, with 11 bases between. Germline assignment: CDR1 SGHTS and CDR2 YDEGEE. The CDR3 sequence is 15 residues long. The CDR3 DNA is TGTGCCAGCAGCTCGGAGGGACATTCCTACAATGAGCAGTTCTTC. Translating it yields CASSSEGHSYNEQFF.

The rearrangement joins TRBV15 to TRBJ2-2; 7 positions match TRBD1. CDR1 is LNHNV and CDR2 is YYDKDF in the germline V gene (reference sequence). There are 16 residues in the CDR3. Losses at the gene ends were 5 bases for V and 6 bases for J; bases not matched to a gene: 12. Here the CDR3 DNA reads TGTGCCACCAGCGGACCTCAGGGGGAGAAAGCCGGGGAGCTGTTTTTT. It encodes CATSGPQGEKAGELFF.

The rearrangement links TRBV5-4 to TRBJ2-1, with D perhaps given as TRBD1 or TRBD2 (5 bases each). Per germline, CDR1 SGHNT and CDR2 YYREEE (reference sequence). The ends were cut back, 2 bases at V and 0 bases at J, with 21 bases in the middle. The CDR3 loop spans 19 amino acids. CDR3 loop: CASSFRTGGGMSSYNEQFF. For the CDR3, the DNA is TGTGCCAGCAGCTTCCGGACTGGGGGTGGTATGAGCTCCTACAATGAGCAGTTCTTC.

This clonotype has a handful of counts. The chain couples TRBV20-1 to TRBJ2-2; no firm D call. V was shortened by 3 bases and J by 4 bases, with 9 bases between the two germline ends. Looked up from germline, CDR1 is DFQATT and CDR2 is SNEGSKA (reference sequence). The CDR3 consists of 13 residues. This CDR3 reads CSARSFSTGELFF. The CDR3 DNA reads as TGCAGTGCTAGGAGCTTCTCCACCGGGGAGCTGTTTTTT.

This clonotype showed up just a few times. V is TRBV2 and J is TRBJ2-1; possible D gene TRBD2, 5 bases. The CDR3 has 14 residues. V lost 5 bases to trimming and J lost 0 bases, with 8 bases between them. Germline CDR1 SNHLY, CDR2 FYNNEI. CDR3 DNA sequence: TGTGCCAGCAGTCCGGGATTCTCCTACAATGAGCAGTTCTTC. Amino acid sequence: CASSPGFSYNEQFF.

The chain has TRBV11-2 and TRBJ2-4; possibly TRBD2 for D (5 bases). This CDR3 has 20 amino acids. V was clipped by 1 base and J by 3 bases, with 25 bases between them. From germline, CDR1 is SGHAT and CDR2 FQNNGV. CDR3 bases: TGTGCCAGCAGCTTAGTTTCTTCAATCGGGAATTTAAGGGACAAAAACATTCAGTACTTC. This encodes CASSLVSSIGNLRDKNIQYF.

V usage is TRBV7-9 and J usage is TRBJ2-5, with 14 bases aligning to TRBD2. The CDR3 length is 18 residues. V lost 2 bases to trimming and J lost 5 bases; unmatched junction nucleotides: 10. The germline V gene encodes CDR1 SEHNR and CDR2 FQNEAQ (reference sequence). The DNA for the CDR3 is TGTGCCAGCAGCTTATACCCCGGGACTAGCGGGGGTCACGAGACCCAGTACTTC. This sequence encodes CASSLYPGTSGGHETQYF. Together with reference TRBV7-9 and TRBJ2-5, the CDR3 gives the full variable domain: DTGVSQNPRHKITKRGQNVTFRCDPISEHNRLYWYRQTLGQGPEFLTYFQNEAQLEKSRLLSDRFSAERPKGSFSTLEIQRTEQGDSAMYLCASSLYPGTSGGHETQYFGPGTRLLVL.

This clonotype was seen only a few times. V is TRBV5-1 and J is TRBJ2-1, with TRBD2 matching over 11 bases. This CDR3 comprises 15 residues. CDR1 SGHRS and CDR2 YFSETQ come from the germline V gene. V lost 0 bases, J lost 8 bases, and 4 bases stayed unmatched. CDR3 residues: CASSLEASGGYEQFF. The CDR3 DNA follows: TGCGCCAGCAGCTTGGAGGCTAGCGGGGGGTATGAGCAGTTCTTC.

This clonotype was recorded a few times. The V and J genes are TRBV29-1 and TRBJ2-7; 8 positions match TRBD1. Germline V lookup: CDR1 SQVTM, CDR2 ANQGSEA. CDR3 length equals 12 residues. J gave up 5 bases and V 4 bases, and 4 bases lay outside the gene matches. CDR3 in DNA: TGCAGCGTTGGACAGGGGATCCACGAGCAGTACTTC. Translation gives CSVGQGIHEQYF.

The sample holds a few counts of this clonotype. The V and J genes are TRBV12-3 or TRBV12-4 and TRBJ1-2; D perhaps matches TRBD1 (5 bases). V dropped 3 bases and J dropped 2 bases, with 10 bases sitting between them. This CDR3 has 14 amino acids. CDR3 nucleotides: TGTGCCAGCAGTTTTAGGGGCAGGAACTATGGCTACACCTTC. Its translation is CASSFRGRNYGYTF.

This clonotype was counted between two and nine times. This chain links TRBV9 with TRBJ1-3; the match to TRBD1 covers 8 bases. J was trimmed by 1 base and V by 3 bases; bases with no gene match: 6. The CDR3 runs 16 residues. CDR1 SGDLS and CDR2 YYNGEE come from the germline V gene. Here the CDR3 reads CASSGGQGASGNTIYF. DNA for the CDR3: TGTGCCAGCAGCGGCGGACAGGGAGCATCTGGAAACACCATATATTTT. The whole variable domain, filled in from reference TRBV9 and TRBJ1-3, reads DSGVTQTPKHLITATGQRVTLRCSPRSGDLSVYWYQQSLDQGLQFLIQYYNGEERAKGNILERFSAQQFPDLHSELNLSSLELGDSALYFCASSGGQGASGNTIYFGEGSWLTVV.

The chain combines TRBV2 with TRBJ2-2; TRBD2 aligns across 8 bases. CDR3 length equals 16 residues. The germline CDR1 and CDR2 sequences are SNHLY and FYNNEI. The V segment lost 8 bases and the J segment 6 bases; nucleotides outside the gene matches: 14. DNA of the CDR3: TGTGCCAGCCGTTCCGTAAGGACTAGCAGATCCGGGGAGCTGTTTTTT. Its translation: CASRSVRTSRSGELFF.

This clonotype was counted between two and nine times. J is TRBJ1-6 and V is TRBV12-3 or TRBV12-4; D unresolved. Trimming took 5 bases from V and 6 from J, leaving 8 bases between them. The CDR3 has 13 amino acids. The CDR3 is CASSPRTNSPLHF. CDR3 sequence (DNA): TGTGCCAGCAGTCCGCGAACTAATTCACCCCTCCACTTT.

The V call is TRBV21-1, the J call TRBJ2-7; the table's D call, TRBD1, has no DNA check behind it. TRBV21-1 is reported as a pseudogene. The CDR3 covers 18 residues. The CDR3 loop is CASSKRRRGPQGGYEQYV. In DNA form, the CDR3 reads TGTGCCAGCAGCAAAAGAAGGAGGGGGCCACAGGGTGGGTACGAGCAGTACGTC.

The chain carries TRBV6-5 and TRBJ1-1; D perhaps matches TRBD1 (5 bases). The germline CDR1 and CDR2 sequences are MNHEY and SVGAGI. The CDR3 sequence is 12 residues long. V dropped 5 bases and J dropped 11 bases, with 15 bases sitting between them. This CDR3 is CASSPRGAGAFF. CDR3 DNA: TGTGCCAGCAGTCCCCGGGGCGCGGGCGCTTTCTTT.

This chain links TRBV14 with TRBJ2-2; D is unresolved. The CDR3 consists of 16 residues. Looked up from germline, CDR1 is SGHDN and CDR2 is FVKESK. Trimming took off 0 bases at V and 0 bases at J, with 8 bases between the two ends. The CDR3 loop reads CASSQDAATNTGELFF. Written as DNA, the CDR3 is TGTGCCAGCAGCCAAGATGCGGCAACGAACACCGGGGAGCTGTTTTTT.

This sequence joins TRBV27 and TRBJ2-2, with TRBD2 matching 12 bases. The CDR3 is made up of 19 amino acids. CDR1 and CDR2 from the germline V gene are MNHEY and SMNVEV (reference sequence). J gave up 4 bases and V 3 bases, and 12 bases lay outside the gene matches. The CDR3 nucleotides read TGTGCCAGCAGTTTGAATGATGGACTAGCGGGGATTGGCACCGGGGAGCTGTTTTTT. This codes for CASSLNDGLAGIGTGELFF.

The table lists this clonotype with a few counts. The chain employs TRBV29-1 and TRBJ1-1, with D perhaps TRBD1 (5 bases). From germline, CDR1 is SQVTM and CDR2 ANQGSEA. V lost 4 bases to trimming and J lost 5 bases, with 11 bases between them. CDR3 length equals 12 residues. For the CDR3, the DNA is TGCAGCGTTGTTGGGGGGTATACTGAAGCTTTCTTT. Its protein product is CSVVGGYTEAFF.

This clonotype was detected once. V gene TRBV20-1 combines with J gene TRBJ2-3; the D gene is possibly TRBD2 (6 bases). The germline CDR1 and CDR2 sequences are DFQATT and SNEGSKA (reference sequence). The CDR3 is 14 residues long. The DNA for the CDR3 is TGCAGGCCGATCGACGGGCCAGGAGGGGATACGCAGTATTTT. This encodes CRPIDGPGGDTQYF.

The chain is built from TRBV29-1 and TRBJ2-7; 8 nucleotides align to TRBD1. CDR1 and CDR2 from the germline V gene are SQVTM and ANQGSEA. This CDR3 spans 13 amino acids. Trimming took 3 bases from V and 6 from J; bases not matched to a gene: 7. The CDR3 nucleotides read TGCAGCGTTGAGGGGCAGGGGGCTACCGAGCAGTACTTC. Its translation: CSVEGQGATEQYF.

This clonotype showed up just a few times. V usage is TRBV10-2 and J usage is TRBJ2-3, with TRBD2 identical over 12 bases. Looked up from germline, CDR1 is WSHSY and CDR2 is SAAADI. The CDR3 has 16 residues. Trimming removed 4 bases from V and 6 bases from J; junction bases left unmatched: 8. The CDR3 DNA sequence: TGCGCCAGCAGTGCCTCTAGCGGGGGGGCGAGCGATACGCAGTATTTT. Amino acids: CASSASSGGASDTQYF.